This record concerns one TCR beta chain sequence. The sample comes from a study of blood T cell repertoires in COVID-19. The CDR3 length is 15 residues. The V segment lost 3 bases and the J segment 5 bases; nucleotides outside the gene matches: 4. Germline loops: CDR1 LNHDA, CDR2 SQIVND (reference sequence). Some clones are missing from TCRdb's copy, which holds only in-frame ones; the method was immunoSEQ multiplex PCR. The sample shows about 90,000 clones, about three quarters of them seen only once. The chain has TRBV19 and TRBJ2-2; 9 nucleotides align to TRBD2. The receptor was derived from a man between 70 and 80 years old with acute or convalescent COVID-19. Input material: peripheral blood. The CDR3 protein is CASSMRRGGTGELFF. CDR3 DNA: TGTGCCAGTAGTATGAGGCGGGGGGGAACCGGGGAGCTGTTTTTT.